These 18 T cell receptor beta chains were sequenced from one sample in a study of regulatory T cells in long-lasting Graves disease. Construction of TCR beta libraries relied on iRepertoire HTBI primers and on Arm-PCR targeting CDR3 regions. TCRdb called the multiplex PCR reads again in MiXCR, with one record for every CDR3 protein. The data contain fewer than 500,000 distinct CDR3 sequences, about a sixth of them singletons. The time point was: newly diagnosed GD, antithyroid drugs for less than 3 months. Construction of the TCR library relied on RNA isolated from PBMCs. These same records also appear under a second study, on T cells in Graves' hyperthyroidism and ophthalmopathy.

Sequencing was performed on peripheral blood mononuclear cells (PBMCs), taken at new diagnosis, from a patient treated with antithyroid drugs. Receptors originate from a man in his forties with Graves disease.

This clonotype has a handful of counts. The chain employs TRBV5-1 and TRBJ1-1; tentative D call: TRBD1 (6 bases). The CDR3 runs to 16 residues. V lost 2 bases, J lost 0 bases, and 14 bases lay in between. Germline lookup yields CDR1 SGHRS and CDR2 YFSETQ. As DNA, the CDR3 is TGCGCCAGCAGCTTCCGGGACACCGACTTGAACACTGAAGCTTTCTTT. This encodes CASSFRDTDLNTEAFF.

This clonotype was detected a few times. The J gene is TRBJ1-6, the V gene TRBV20-1, with 10 bases aligning to TRBD1. The CDR3 sequence is 15 residues long. Germline CDR1 and CDR2: DFQATT and SNEGSKA (reference sequence). V trimming: 6 bases; J trimming: 6 bases; junction bases outside the gene matches: 8. The CDR3 reads CSAPTGGWSNSPLHF. In DNA, the CDR3 is TGCAGTGCGCCGACAGGGGGCTGGTCTAATTCACCCCTCCACTTT.

In its sample, this clonotype was seen a few times. This rearrangement joins TRBV14 to TRBJ2-7; the D is unclear. Germline V gives CDR1 SGHDN, CDR2 FVKESK. V was pared by 2 bases and J by 6 bases, with 14 bases between. This CDR3 is 14 amino acids long. DNA for the CDR3: TGTGCCAGCAGCCAACTAACCCCCAGCTGCGAGCAGTACTTC. Amino acid sequence: CASSQLTPSCEQYF.

To note about this clonotype: A clone one base away is much larger, so this may be a read error. In DNA, the CDR3 is TGCAGTGGAAAAGGACTAGCGGGGAGCACAGATACGCAGTATTTT. Residues: CSGKGLAGSTDTQYF. The V gene is TRBV20-1, the J gene TRBJ2-3; 12 bases line up with TRBD2. Germline CDR1 and CDR2: DFQATT and SNEGSKA (reference sequence). The CDR3 is 15 residues long. V lost 7 bases to trimming and J lost 0 bases; unmatched junction nucleotides: 5.

The table lists this clonotype with many counts. J is TRBJ1-5 and V is TRBV7-8; 9 positions match TRBD1. CDR1 SGHVS and CDR2 FQNEAQ come from the germline V gene. The V segment lost 1 base and the J segment 4 bases; nucleotides outside the gene matches: 14. The CDR3 is made up of 19 amino acids. In DNA, the CDR3 is TGTGCCAGCAGCTTAGAGGATGGCGCGGGACAGGGTTTTAATCAGCCCCAGCATTTT. As protein: CASSLEDGAGQGFNQPQHF.

The CDR3 reads CASSAGQGIYNEQFF. CDR3 bases: TGCGCCAGCAGCGCGGGACAGGGTATCTACAATGAGCAGTTCTTC. The rearrangement links TRBV5-1 to TRBJ2-1, with 9 positions matching TRBD1. J gave up 3 bases and V 4 bases, and 5 bases lay outside the gene matches. The CDR3 is made up of 15 amino acids. Germline V gives CDR1 SGHRS, CDR2 YFSETQ.

As to this clonotype: This may stem from a read error, because a much larger clone lies one nucleotide away. This sequence joins TRBV6-1 and TRBJ2-7; D remains unclear. This CDR3 has 14 amino acids. Per germline, CDR1 MNHNS and CDR2 SASEGT. The CDR3 sequence: CASSESRYSHEQYF. The CDR3, as DNA: TGTGCCAGCAGTGAATCCCGTTACTCCCACGAGCAGTACTTC.

This clonotype was seen ten or more times. This chain joins TRBV5-1 and TRBJ2-4; weak D call: TRBD2 (6 bases). Trimming cost V 0 bases and J 7 bases, with 11 bases left between them. CDR3 length: 14 residues. CDR1 and CDR2 (germline): SGHRS, YFSETQ. The CDR3 sequence: CASSLEAGRNIQYF. The CDR3 region has the DNA TGCGCCAGCAGCTTGGAGGCAGGGAGGAACATTCAGTACTTC.

The chain employs TRBV5-1 and TRBJ2-1, with 10 nucleotides matching TRBD1. The CDR3 loop spans 15 amino acids. J gave up 10 bases and V 3 bases, and 10 bases lay outside the gene matches. In germline, CDR1 is SGHRS, CDR2 YFSETQ. The DNA of the CDR3 is TGCGCCAGCAGCTCGACAGGGGGCTGGTCCGGGGAGCAGTTCTTC. Translated, it gives CASSSTGGWSGEQFF.

This clonotype was counted ten times or more. V and J are TRBV7-9 and TRBJ2-3; D call uncertain. The J call is in doubt because the DNA end fits TRBJ2-5 better. Germline CDR1 is SEHNR and CDR2 is FQNEAQ (reference sequence). The CDR3 covers 14 residues. The CDR3 DNA sequence: TGTGCCAGCAGACCACTGCAGTCCAGAGAGACCCAGTACTTC. Translating gives CASRPLQSRETQYF.

J is TRBJ2-1 and V is TRBV19, with 8 positions matching TRBD1. The junction had 13 bases not matched to a gene; V was cut back by 5 bases and J by 4 bases. From germline, CDR1 is LNHDA and CDR2 SQIVND (reference sequence). This CDR3 contains 17 residues. CDR3 amino acids: CASSPYFGGQVYNEQFF. The CDR3 bases are TGTGCCAGTAGTCCATATTTTGGGGGACAGGTTTACAATGAGCAGTTCTTC.

This clonotype appeared many times. This chain links TRBV30 with TRBJ2-4; tentative D call: TRBD2 (5 bases). Germline CDR1 and CDR2: GTSNPN and SVGIG (reference sequence). The CDR3 length is 15 residues. The germline V and J ends were trimmed by 3 bases and 6 bases, with 18 bases remaining between them. The CDR3: CAWRANWQLGNIQYF. CDR3 DNA sequence: TGTGCCTGGAGAGCAAATTGGCAACTAGGAAACATTCAGTACTTC. Filled out from reference TRBV30 and TRBJ2-4, the complete variable domain reads SQTIHQWPATLVQPVGSPLSLECTVEGTSNPNLYWYRQAAGRGLQLLFYSVGIGQISSEVPQNLSASRPQDRQFILSSKKLLLSDSGFYLCAWRANWQLGNIQYFGAGTRLSVL.

The chain has TRBV28 and TRBJ1-5; a possible D gene is TRBD1 (5 bases). V was shortened by 4 bases and J by 0 bases, with 10 bases between the two germline ends. This CDR3 is built from 15 residues. Germline V lookup: CDR1 MDHEN, CDR2 SYDVKM. CDR3 in DNA: TGTGCCAGCAGTTCTCACGGGGGTAGCAATCAGCCCCAGCATTTT. Translating it yields CASSSHGGSNQPQHF.

This clonotype was counted ten times or more. The V call is TRBV27, the J call TRBJ2-3; a weak D match, TRBD1 (5 bases). The CDR3 contains 13 residues. Germline lookup yields CDR1 MNHEY and CDR2 SMNVEV (reference sequence). V dropped 8 bases and J dropped 2 bases, with 11 bases sitting between them. CDR3 sequence reads: CASADRNTDTQYF. The CDR3 nucleotides are TGTGCCAGCGCCGACAGAAACACAGATACGCAGTATTTT.

This clonotype was seen many times. The chain joins TRBV5-1 to TRBJ2-7; D is undetermined. Per germline, CDR1 SGHRS and CDR2 YFSETQ. The CDR3 spans 14 residues. V was shortened by 3 bases and J by 2 bases, with 12 bases between the two germline ends. This chain's CDR3 is CASSSNTGAYEQYF. CDR3 sequence (DNA): TGCGCCAGCAGCTCTAACACTGGAGCCTACGAGCAGTACTTC. Looking up the rest from reference TRBV5-1 and TRBJ2-7 gives the full variable domain: KAGVTQTPRYLIKTRGQQVTLSCSPISGHRSVSWYQQTPGQGLQFLFEYFSETQRNKGNFPGRFSGRQFSNSRSEMNVSTLELGDSALYLCASSSNTGAYEQYFGPGTRLTVT.

This clonotype was observed many times. The V gene is TRBV28, the J gene TRBJ2-1, with D possibly matching TRBD1 (5 bases). This CDR3 comprises 13 residues. Per germline, CDR1 MDHEN and CDR2 SYDVKM. V shed 5 bases and J shed 6 bases, with 11 bases lying between them. CDR3 region: CASSPLDSNEQFF. CDR3 nucleotide sequence: TGTGCCAGCAGTCCACTCGACAGCAATGAGCAGTTCTTC.

There are a few counts of this clonotype. The chain combines TRBV28 with TRBJ2-7, with D perhaps TRBD2 (5 bases). This CDR3 contains 13 residues. CDR1 is MDHEN and CDR2 is SYDVKM in the germline V gene. Deletions cut 11 bases from V and 5 bases from J, with 19 bases between. CDR3 bases: TGTGCCCCCCGTAGAGCGCTAGCTCACGAGCAGTACTTC. Its protein is CAPRRALAHEQYF.

V and J are TRBV28 and TRBJ2-7; 9 bases map to TRBD1. Unmatched junction bases numbered 8, after V lost 5 bases and J lost 0 bases. This CDR3 is 16 amino acids long. Germline V CDR1 and CDR2: MDHEN, SYDVKM. The CDR3 region is CASSKWGTGSSYEQYF. In nucleotides, the CDR3 is TGTGCCAGCAGTAAATGGGGGACAGGGAGCTCCTACGAGCAGTACTTC.